The 7 T cell receptor beta chains below all came from one sample that was sequenced in a study of T cell repertoires in cytomegalovirus infection. One entry per CDR3 protein results from TCRdb running MiXCR on the reads. There are roughly 760,000 distinct CDR3 sequences in the sample; roughly 35% occur only once, and roughly 2.9% lies in the top ten. The source material was PBMCs. These receptors originate from a human donor in good health (CMV status not recorded). Some clones in this sample may be carry-over from other donors' samples.

The chain employs TRBV19 and TRBJ2-7; no clear D gene. This CDR3 is 13 amino acids long. From germline, CDR1 is LNHDA and CDR2 SQIVND (reference sequence). Deletions cut 8 bases from V and 3 bases from J, with 14 bases between. The CDR3 sequence: CASGPGALYEQYF. For the CDR3, the DNA is TGTGCCAGTGGGCCAGGAGCCCTCTACGAGCAGTACTTC.

V and J are TRBV7-9 and TRBJ2-1; the match to TRBD1 covers 10 bases. The length of the CDR3 is 16 residues. Germline trimming cut 2 bases from V and 4 bases from J; bases unmatched to any gene: 5. Looked up from germline, CDR1 is SEHNR and CDR2 is FQNEAQ (reference sequence). The CDR3: CASSLRGQGRYNEQFF. CDR3 nucleotides: TGTGCCAGCAGCTTACGGGGACAGGGGCGGTACAATGAGCAGTTCTTC.

This clonotype was seen repeatedly, ten times or more. The V call is TRBV7-2, the J call TRBJ1-1; 7 positions agree with TRBD1. There are 15 residues in the CDR3. The V segment lost 2 bases and the J segment 8 bases; nucleotides outside the gene matches: 11. CDR1 SGHTA and CDR2 FQGNSA come from the germline V gene. The CDR3 protein is CASSLWVEAGQEAFF. The CDR3 coding sequence is TGTGCCAGCAGCTTATGGGTCGAGGCGGGACAGGAAGCTTTCTTT.

This clonotype showed up just a few times. The CDR3 sequence: CASRLGHNQPQHF. The CDR3 DNA reads TGTGCCAGCAGACTCGGACATAATCAGCCCCAGCATTTT. This chain links TRBV28 with TRBJ1-5; D possibly corresponds to TRBD1 (5 bases). The CDR3 covers 13 residues. V lost 6 bases, J lost 4 bases, and 10 bases lay in between. Germline values: CDR1 MDHEN, CDR2 SYDVKM.

In its sample, this clonotype was seen a few times. The chain has TRBV20-1 and TRBJ1-1; D ambiguous. The germline gives CDR1 DFQATT, CDR2 SNEGSKA (reference sequence). This CDR3 comprises 12 residues. The V and J ends lost 1 base and 5 bases respectively, with 8 bases between them. CDR3 in DNA: TGCAGTGCTAGAGCTGTTCCGACTGAAGCTTTCTTT. Protein: CSARAVPTEAFF.

This clonotype occurred a few times. The chain employs TRBV11-2 and TRBJ2-3; 8 bases match TRBD2. Trimming cost V 1 base and J 6 bases; bases outside gene matches: 3. Looked up from germline, CDR1 is SGHAT and CDR2 is FQNNGV. This CDR3 region has 14 residues. Here the CDR3 reads CASSLVASGDTQYF. The CDR3, as DNA: TGTGCCAGCAGCTTAGTGGCTAGCGGGGATACGCAGTATTTT.

For this clonotype: Mismatch with germline at one junction end may stem from a read error. V is TRBV4-1 and J is TRBJ1-4; D is undetermined. Looked up from germline, CDR1 is MGHRA and CDR2 is YSYEKL. The CDR3 contains 11 residues. CDR3 sequence reads: CASRQGEKLFF. In DNA, the CDR3 is TGCGCCAGCAGACAAGGGGAAAAACTGTTTTTT.